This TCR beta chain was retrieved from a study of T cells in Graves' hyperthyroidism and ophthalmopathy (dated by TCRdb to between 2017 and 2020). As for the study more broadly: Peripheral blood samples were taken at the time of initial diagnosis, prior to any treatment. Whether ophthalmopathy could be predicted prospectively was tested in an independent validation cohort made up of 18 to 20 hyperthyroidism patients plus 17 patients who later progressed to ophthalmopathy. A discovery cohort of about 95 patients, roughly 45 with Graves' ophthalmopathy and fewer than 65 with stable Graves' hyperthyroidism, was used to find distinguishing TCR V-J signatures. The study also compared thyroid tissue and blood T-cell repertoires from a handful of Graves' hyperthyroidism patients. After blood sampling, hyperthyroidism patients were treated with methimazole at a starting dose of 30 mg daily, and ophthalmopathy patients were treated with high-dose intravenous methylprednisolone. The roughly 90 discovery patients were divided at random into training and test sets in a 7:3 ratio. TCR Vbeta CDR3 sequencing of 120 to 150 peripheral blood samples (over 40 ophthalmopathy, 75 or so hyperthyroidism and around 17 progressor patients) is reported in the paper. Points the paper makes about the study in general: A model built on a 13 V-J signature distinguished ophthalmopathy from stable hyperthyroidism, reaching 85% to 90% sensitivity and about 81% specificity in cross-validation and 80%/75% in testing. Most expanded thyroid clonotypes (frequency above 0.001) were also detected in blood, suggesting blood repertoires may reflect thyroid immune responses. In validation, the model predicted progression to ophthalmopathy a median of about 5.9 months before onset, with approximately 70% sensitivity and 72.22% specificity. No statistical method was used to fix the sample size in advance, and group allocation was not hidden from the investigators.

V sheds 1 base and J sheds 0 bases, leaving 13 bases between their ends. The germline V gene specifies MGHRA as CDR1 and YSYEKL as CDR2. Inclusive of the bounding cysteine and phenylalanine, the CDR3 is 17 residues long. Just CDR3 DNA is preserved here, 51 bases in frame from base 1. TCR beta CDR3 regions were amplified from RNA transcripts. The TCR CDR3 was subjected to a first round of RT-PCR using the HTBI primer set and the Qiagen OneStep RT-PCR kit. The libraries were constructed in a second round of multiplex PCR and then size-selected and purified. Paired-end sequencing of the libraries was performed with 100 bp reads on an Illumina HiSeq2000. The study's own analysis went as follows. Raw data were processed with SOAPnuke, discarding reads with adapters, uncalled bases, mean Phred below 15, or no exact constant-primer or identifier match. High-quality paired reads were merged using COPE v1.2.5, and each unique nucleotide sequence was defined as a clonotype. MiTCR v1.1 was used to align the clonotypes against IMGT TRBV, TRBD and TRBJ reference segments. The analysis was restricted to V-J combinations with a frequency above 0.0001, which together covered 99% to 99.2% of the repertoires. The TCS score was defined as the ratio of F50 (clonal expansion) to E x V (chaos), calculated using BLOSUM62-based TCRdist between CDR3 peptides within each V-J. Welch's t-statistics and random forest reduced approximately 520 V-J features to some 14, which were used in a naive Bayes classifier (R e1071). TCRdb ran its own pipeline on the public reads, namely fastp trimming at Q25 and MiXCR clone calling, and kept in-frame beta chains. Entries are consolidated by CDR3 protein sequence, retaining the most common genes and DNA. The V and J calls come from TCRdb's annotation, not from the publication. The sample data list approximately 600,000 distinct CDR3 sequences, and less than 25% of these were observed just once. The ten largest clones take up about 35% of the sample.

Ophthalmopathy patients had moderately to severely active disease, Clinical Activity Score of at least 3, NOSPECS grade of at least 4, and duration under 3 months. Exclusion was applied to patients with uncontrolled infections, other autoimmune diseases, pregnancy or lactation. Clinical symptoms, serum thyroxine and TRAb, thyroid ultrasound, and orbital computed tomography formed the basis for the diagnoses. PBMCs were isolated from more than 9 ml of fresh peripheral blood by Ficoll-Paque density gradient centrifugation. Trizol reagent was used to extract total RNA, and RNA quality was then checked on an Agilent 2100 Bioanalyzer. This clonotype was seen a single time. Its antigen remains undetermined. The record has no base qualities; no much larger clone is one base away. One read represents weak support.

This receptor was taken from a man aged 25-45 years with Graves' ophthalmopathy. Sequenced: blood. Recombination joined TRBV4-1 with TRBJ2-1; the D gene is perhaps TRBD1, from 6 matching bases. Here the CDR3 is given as CASSQVEGESSYNEQFF. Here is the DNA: TGCGCCAGCAGCCAAGTCGAGGGGGAGAGCTCCTACAATGAGCAGTTCTTC.